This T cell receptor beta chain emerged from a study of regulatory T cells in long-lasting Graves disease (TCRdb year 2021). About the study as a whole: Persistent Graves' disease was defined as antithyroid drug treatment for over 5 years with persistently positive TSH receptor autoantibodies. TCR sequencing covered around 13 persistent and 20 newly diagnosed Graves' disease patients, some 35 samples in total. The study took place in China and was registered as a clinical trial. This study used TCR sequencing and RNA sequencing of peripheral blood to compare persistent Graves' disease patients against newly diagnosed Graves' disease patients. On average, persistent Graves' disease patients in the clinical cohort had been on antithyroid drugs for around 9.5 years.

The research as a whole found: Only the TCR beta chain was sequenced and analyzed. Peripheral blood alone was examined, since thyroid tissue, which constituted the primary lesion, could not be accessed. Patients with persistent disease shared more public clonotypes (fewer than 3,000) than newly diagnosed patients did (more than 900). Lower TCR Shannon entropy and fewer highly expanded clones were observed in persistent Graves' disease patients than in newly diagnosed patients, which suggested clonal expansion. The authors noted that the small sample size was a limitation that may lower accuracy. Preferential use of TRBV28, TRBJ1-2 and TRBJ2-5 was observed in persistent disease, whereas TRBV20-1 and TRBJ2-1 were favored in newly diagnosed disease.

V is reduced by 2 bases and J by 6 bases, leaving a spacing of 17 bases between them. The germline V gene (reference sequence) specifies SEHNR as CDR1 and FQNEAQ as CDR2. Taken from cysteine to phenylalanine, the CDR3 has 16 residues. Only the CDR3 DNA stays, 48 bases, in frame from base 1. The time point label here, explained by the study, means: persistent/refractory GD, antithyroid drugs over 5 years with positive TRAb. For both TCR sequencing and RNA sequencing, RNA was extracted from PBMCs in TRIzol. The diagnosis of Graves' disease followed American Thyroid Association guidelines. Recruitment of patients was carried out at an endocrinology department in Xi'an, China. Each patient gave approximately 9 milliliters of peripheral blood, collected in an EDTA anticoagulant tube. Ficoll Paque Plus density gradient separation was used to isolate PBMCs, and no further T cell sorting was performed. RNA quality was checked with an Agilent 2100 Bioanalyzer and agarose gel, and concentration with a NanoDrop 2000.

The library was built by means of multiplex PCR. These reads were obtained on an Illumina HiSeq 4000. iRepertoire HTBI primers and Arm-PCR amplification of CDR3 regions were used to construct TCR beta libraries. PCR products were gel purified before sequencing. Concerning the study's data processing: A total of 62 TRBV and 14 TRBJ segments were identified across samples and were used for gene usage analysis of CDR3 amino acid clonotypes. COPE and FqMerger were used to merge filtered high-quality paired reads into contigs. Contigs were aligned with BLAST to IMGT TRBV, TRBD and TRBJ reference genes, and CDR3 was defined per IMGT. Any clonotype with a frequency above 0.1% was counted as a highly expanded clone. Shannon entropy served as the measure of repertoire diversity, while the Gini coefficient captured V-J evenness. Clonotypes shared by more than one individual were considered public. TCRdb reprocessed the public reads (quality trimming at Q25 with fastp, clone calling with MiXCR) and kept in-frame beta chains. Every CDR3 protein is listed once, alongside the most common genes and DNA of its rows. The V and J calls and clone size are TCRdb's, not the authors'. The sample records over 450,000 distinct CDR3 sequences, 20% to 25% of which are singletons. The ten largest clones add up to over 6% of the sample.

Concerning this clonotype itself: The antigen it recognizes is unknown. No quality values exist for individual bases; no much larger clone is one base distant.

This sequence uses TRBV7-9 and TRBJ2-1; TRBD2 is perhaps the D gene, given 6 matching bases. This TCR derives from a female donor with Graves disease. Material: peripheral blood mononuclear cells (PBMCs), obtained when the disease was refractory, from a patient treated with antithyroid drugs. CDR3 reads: CASSLSPRGKTNEQFF. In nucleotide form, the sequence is TGTGCCAGCAGCTTAAGTCCGCGGGGCAAAACCAATGAGCAGTTCTTC.